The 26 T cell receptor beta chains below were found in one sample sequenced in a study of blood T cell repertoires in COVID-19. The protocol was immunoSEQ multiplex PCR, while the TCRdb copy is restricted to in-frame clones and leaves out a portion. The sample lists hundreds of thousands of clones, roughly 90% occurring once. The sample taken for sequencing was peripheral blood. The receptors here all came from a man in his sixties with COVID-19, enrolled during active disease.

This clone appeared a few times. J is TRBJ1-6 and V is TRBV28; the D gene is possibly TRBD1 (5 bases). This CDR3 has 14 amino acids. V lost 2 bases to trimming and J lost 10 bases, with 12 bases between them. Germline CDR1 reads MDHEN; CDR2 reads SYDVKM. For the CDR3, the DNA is TGTGCCAGCAGTTTAAGGGCCGGGGGATCACCCCTCCACTTT. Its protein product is CASSLRAGGSPLHF.

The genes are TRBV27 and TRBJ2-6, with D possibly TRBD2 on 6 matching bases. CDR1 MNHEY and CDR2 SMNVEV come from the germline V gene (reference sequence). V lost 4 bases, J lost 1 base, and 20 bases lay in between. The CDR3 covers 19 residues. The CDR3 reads CASSSRGPSRGSGANVLTF. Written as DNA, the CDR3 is TGTGCCAGCAGTTCCCGCGGCCCCTCCCGGGGGTCTGGGGCCAACGTCCTGACTTTC.

The DNA of the CDR3 is TGTGCCAGCAGTTCAACAGGGGCCACCGGGGAGCTGTTTTTT. The encoded protein is CASSSTGATGELFF. The V gene is TRBV28, the J gene TRBJ2-2, with 7 bases aligning to TRBD1. The CDR3 extends over 14 amino acids. The germline V gene has CDR1 MDHEN and CDR2 SYDVKM. Trimming cost V 4 bases and J 4 bases; bases outside gene matches: 3. The whole variable domain, filled in from reference TRBV28 and TRBJ2-2, reads DVKVTQSSRYLVKRTGEKVFLECVQDMDHENMFWYRQDPGLGLRLIYFSYDVKMKEKGDIPEGYSVSREKKERFSLILESASTNQTSMYLCASSSTGATGELFFGEGSRLTVL.

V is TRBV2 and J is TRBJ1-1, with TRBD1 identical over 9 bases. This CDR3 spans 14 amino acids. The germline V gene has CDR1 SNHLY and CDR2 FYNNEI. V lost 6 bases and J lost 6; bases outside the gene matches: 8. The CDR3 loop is CASSQDRGVSEAFF. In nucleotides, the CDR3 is TGTGCCAGCAGCCAAGACAGGGGGGTCTCTGAAGCTTTCTTT.

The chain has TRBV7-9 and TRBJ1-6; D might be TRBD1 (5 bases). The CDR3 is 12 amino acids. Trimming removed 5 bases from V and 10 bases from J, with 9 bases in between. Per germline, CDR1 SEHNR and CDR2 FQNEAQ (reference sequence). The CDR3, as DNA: TGTGCCAGCAGCCAGGGATCCTCACCCCTCCACTTT. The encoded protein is CASSQGSSPLHF.

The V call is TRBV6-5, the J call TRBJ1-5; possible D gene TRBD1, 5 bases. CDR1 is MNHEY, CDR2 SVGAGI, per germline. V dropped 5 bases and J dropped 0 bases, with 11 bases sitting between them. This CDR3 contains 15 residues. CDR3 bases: TGTGCCAGCAGTAACGGACAACTTAGCAATCAGCCCCAGCATTTT. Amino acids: CASSNGQLSNQPQHF.

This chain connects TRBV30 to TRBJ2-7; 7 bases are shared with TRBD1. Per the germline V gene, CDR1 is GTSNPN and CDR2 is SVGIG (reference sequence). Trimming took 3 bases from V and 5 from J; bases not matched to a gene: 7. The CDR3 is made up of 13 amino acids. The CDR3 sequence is CAWRTTGSNEQYF. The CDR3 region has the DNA TGTGCCTGGAGGACGACAGGGTCCAACGAGCAGTACTTC.

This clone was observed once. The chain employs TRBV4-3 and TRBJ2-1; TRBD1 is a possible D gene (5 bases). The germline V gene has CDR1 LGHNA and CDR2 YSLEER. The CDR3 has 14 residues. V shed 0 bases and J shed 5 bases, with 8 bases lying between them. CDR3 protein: CASSQETVNNEQFF. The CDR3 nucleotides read TGCGCCAGCAGCCAAGAGACAGTTAACAATGAGCAGTTCTTC.

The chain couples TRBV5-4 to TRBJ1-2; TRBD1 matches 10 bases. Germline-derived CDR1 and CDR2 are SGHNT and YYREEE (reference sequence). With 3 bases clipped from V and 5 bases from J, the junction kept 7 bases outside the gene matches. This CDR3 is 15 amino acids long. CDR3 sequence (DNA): TGTGCCAGCAGCTCCGGGACAGGGGTTGCTTATGGCTACACCTTC. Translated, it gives CASSSGTGVAYGYTF.

The CDR3 spells CAWSASDFGNTIYF. For the CDR3, the DNA is TGTGCCTGGAGTGCCTCAGATTTTGGAAACACCATATATTTT. This sequence joins TRBV30 and TRBJ1-3; unclear D gene. Trimming left V 1 base short and J 3 bases short, with 10 bases between. The CDR3 covers 14 residues. Germline V gene data show CDR1 as GTSNPN and CDR2 as SVGIG (reference sequence).

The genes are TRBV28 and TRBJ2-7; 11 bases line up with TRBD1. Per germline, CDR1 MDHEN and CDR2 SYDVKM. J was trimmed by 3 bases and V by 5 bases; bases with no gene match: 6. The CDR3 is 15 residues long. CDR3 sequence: CASSPTGTGGYEQYF. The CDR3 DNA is TGTGCCAGCAGTCCTACCGGGACAGGGGGCTACGAGCAGTACTTC.

The CDR3 DNA follows: TGTGCCAGCAGCTTATCGCCGGGGGGGAGCACCGGGGAGCTGTTTTTT. Protein: CASSLSPGGSTGELFF. The genes are TRBV7-2 and TRBJ2-2; 8 bases are a match to TRBD2. V shed 2 bases and J 4 bases; nucleotides not matched to a gene: 6. The germline CDR1 and CDR2 sequences are SGHTA and FQGNSA. CDR3 length equals 16 residues. Drawing the rest from reference TRBV7-2 and TRBJ2-2, the complete variable domain is GAGVSQSPSNKVTEKGKDVELRCDPISGHTALYWYRQSLGQGLEFLIYFQGNSAPDKSGLPSDRFSAERTGGSVSTLTIQRTQQEDSAVYLCASSLSPGGSTGELFFGEGSRLTVL.

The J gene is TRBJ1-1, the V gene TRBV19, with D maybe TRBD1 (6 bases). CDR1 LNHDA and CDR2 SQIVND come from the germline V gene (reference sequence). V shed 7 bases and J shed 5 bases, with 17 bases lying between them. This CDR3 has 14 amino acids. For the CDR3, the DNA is TGTGCCAGTACGGGGGGGGCTGTGGGAACTGAAGCTTTCTTT. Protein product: CASTGGAVGTEAFF.

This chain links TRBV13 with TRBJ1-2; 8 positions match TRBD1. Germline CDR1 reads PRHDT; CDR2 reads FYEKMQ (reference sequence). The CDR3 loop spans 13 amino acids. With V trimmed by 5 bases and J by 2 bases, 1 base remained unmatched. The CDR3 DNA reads TGTGCCAGCAGCCGACAGGGGAACTATGGCTACACCTTC. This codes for CASSRQGNYGYTF.

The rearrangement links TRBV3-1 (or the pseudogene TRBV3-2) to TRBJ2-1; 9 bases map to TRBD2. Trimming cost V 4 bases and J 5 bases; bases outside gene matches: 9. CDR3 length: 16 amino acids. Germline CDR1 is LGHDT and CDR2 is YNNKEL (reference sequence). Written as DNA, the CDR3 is TGTGCCAGCAGCCTGGATAGACTAGCGGTTCACAATGAGCAGTTCTTC. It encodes CASSLDRLAVHNEQFF.

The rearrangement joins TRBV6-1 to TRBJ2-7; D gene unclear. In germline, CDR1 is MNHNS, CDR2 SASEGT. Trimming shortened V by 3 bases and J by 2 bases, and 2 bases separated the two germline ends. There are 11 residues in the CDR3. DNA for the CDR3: TGTGCCAGCAGTGACACCTACGAGCAGTACTTC. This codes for CASSDTYEQYF.

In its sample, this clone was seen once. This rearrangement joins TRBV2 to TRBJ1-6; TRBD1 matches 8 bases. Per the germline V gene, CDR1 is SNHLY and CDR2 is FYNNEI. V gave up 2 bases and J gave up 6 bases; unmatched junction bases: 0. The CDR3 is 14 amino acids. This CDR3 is CASSEQGANSPLHF. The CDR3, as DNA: TGTGCCAGCAGTGAACAGGGGGCTAATTCACCCCTCCACTTT. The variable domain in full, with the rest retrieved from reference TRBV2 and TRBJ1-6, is EPEVTQTPSHQVTQMGQEVILRCVPISNHLYFYWYRQILGQKVEFLVSFYNNEISEKSEIFDDQFSVERPDGSNFTLKIRSTKLEDSAMYFCASSEQGANSPLHFGNGTRLTVT.

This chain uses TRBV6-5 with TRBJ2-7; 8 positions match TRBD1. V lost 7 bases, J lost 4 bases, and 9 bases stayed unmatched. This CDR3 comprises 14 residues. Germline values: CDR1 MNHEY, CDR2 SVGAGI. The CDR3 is CASTYLDRGYEQYF. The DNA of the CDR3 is TGTGCCAGCACCTACCTTGACAGGGGTTACGAGCAGTACTTC.

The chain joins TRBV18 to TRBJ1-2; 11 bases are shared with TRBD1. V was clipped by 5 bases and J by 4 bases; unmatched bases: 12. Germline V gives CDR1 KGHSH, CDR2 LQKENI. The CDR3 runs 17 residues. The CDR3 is CASSLAGQGVLSYGYTF. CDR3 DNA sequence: TGTGCCAGCTCATTGGCGGGACAGGGGGTTTTGAGCTATGGCTACACCTTC.

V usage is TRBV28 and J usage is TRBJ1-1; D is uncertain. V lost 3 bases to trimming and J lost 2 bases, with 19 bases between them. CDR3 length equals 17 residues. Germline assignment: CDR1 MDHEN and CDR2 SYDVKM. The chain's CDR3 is CASSFAGWAGRNTEAFF. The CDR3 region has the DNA TGTGCCAGCAGTTTCGCGGGGTGGGCAGGAAGAAACACTGAAGCTTTCTTT.

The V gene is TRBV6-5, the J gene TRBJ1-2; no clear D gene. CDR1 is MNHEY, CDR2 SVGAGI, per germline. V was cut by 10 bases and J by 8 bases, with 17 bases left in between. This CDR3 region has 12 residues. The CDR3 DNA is TGTGCCAACCTGGACTTCCCGGGCGGCTACACCTTC. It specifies CANLDFPGGYTF.

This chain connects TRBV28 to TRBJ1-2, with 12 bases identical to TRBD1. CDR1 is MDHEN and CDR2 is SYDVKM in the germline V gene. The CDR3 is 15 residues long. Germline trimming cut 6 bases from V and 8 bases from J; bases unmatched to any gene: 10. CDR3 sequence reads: CASSIPSGTGGGYTF. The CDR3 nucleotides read TGTGCCAGCAGCATCCCGTCCGGGACAGGGGGCGGCTACACCTTC.

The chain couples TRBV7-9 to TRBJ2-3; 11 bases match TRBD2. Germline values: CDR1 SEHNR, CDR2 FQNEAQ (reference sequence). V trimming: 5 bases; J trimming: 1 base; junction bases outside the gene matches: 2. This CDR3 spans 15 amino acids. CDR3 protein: CASSQLAGGTDTQYF. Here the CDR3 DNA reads TGTGCCAGCAGCCAACTAGCGGGGGGCACAGATACGCAGTATTTT.

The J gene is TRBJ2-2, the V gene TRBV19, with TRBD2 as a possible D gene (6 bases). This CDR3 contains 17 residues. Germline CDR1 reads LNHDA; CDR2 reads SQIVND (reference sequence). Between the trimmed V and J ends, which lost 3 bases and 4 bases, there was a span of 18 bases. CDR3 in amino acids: CASSISPLGGITGELFF. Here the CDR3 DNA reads TGTGCCAGTAGTATTTCTCCTTTGGGGGGAATCACCGGGGAGCTGTTTTTT.

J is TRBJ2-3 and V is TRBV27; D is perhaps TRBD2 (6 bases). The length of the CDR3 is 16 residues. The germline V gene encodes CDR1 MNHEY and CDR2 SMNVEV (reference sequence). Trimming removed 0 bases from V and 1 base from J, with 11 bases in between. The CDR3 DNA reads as TGTGCCAGCAGTTTATCACGGGGGTTGGGCACAGATACGCAGTATTTT. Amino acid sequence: CASSLSRGLGTDTQYF.

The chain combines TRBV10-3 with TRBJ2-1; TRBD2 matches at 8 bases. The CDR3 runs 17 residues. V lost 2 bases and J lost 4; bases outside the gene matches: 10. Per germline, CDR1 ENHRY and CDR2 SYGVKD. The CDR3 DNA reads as TGTGCCATCAGTGAGGAACGGGAGGGTGGGATTTACAATGAGCAGTTCTTC. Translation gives CAISEEREGGIYNEQFF.